The 10 T cell receptor beta chains in this list originate from one sample, sequenced in a study of blood T cell repertoires in COVID-19. Sequenced by immunoSEQ multiplex PCR; TCRdb stores in-frame clones only, minus some. The sample includes about 180,000 clones, roughly 77% of them seen just once. Sequences were obtained from peripheral blood. All receptors come from a woman aged 80 or over with COVID-19, enrolled during active disease.

This clone showed up just once. The rearrangement joins TRBV4-3 to TRBJ2-2; maybe TRBD1 (6 bases). The CDR3 sequence is 15 residues long. Germline CDR1 LGHNA, CDR2 YSLEER. V lost 1 base and J 5 bases, leaving 11 bases between the germline ends. The CDR3 nucleotides read TGCGCCAGCAGCCAAGTTCTCACAGGGACCGGGGAGCTGTTTTTT. Translated: CASSQVLTGTGELFF.

V usage is TRBV19 and J usage is TRBJ2-1; D gene ambiguous. Trimming removed 4 bases from V and 9 bases from J, with 13 bases in between. The germline V gene has CDR1 LNHDA and CDR2 SQIVND (reference sequence). The CDR3 loop spans 13 amino acids. This CDR3 is CASSTTIASEQFF. The CDR3 nucleotides read TGTGCCAGTAGTACCACAATTGCCAGTGAGCAGTTCTTC.

V and J are TRBV27 and TRBJ1-2; TRBD1 agrees at 10 bases. Unmatched junction bases numbered 7, after V lost 2 bases and J lost 4 bases. CDR1 is MNHEY and CDR2 is SMNVEV in the germline V gene (reference sequence). CDR3 length equals 16 residues. In DNA form, the CDR3 reads TGTGCCAGCAGTTTAGGCGTTGGACAGGGGGGCTATGGCTACACCTTC. Its translation: CASSLGVGQGGYGYTF.

This chain links TRBV19 with TRBJ2-7, with 10 positions matching TRBD1. The V gene's germline CDR1 is LNHDA and CDR2 SQIVND (reference sequence). The CDR3 totals 15 residues. The V and J ends lost 5 bases and 1 base, in that order; junction bases with no gene match: 5. The CDR3: CASSDPGQGSYEQYF. CDR3 sequence (DNA): TGTGCCAGTAGTGACCCGGGACAGGGGTCCTACGAGCAGTACTTC. Filled out from reference TRBV19 and TRBJ2-7, the complete variable domain reads DGGITQSPKYLFRKEGQNVTLSCEQNLNHDAMYWYRQDPGQGLRLIYYSQIVNDFQKGDIAEGYSVSREKKESFPLTVTSAQKNPTAFYLCASSDPGQGSYEQYFGPGTRLTVT.

The rearrangement joins TRBV4-2 to TRBJ2-2, with D possibly matching TRBD2 (6 bases). Trimming stripped 2 bases from V and 5 bases from J, with 18 bases between. CDR3 length: 17 residues. CDR1 LGHNA and CDR2 YNFKEQ come from the germline V gene. CDR3 nucleotide sequence: TGTGCCAGCAGCCAACAAGGAGGGCCCGAGCAAACCGGGGAGCTGTTTTTT. It is translated as CASSQQGGPEQTGELFF.

This chain joins TRBV18 and TRBJ2-5, with D possibly TRBD2 on 6 matching bases. V lost 0 bases, J lost 0 bases, and 8 bases lay in between. Germline V gene data show CDR1 as KGHSH and CDR2 as LQKENI. The CDR3 runs 15 residues. CDR3 in amino acids: CASSPPTGDQETQYF. CDR3 nucleotides: TGTGCCAGCTCACCACCCACGGGAGACCAAGAGACCCAGTACTTC.

This clone was seen a few times. The chain carries TRBV5-4 and TRBJ1-1; D gene uncertain. Trimming removed 0 bases at V and 1 base at J, with 7 bases between. This CDR3 is 14 amino acids long. Germline V gene sequence: CDR1 SGHNT, CDR2 YYREEE (reference sequence). The CDR3 region is CASSLEPRNTEAFF. CDR3 coding DNA: TGTGCCAGCAGCTTGGAACCGAGGAACACTGAAGCTTTCTTT.

The J gene is TRBJ2-7, the V gene TRBV27; 9 positions match TRBD2. The CDR3 spans 19 residues. Germline assignment: CDR1 MNHEY and CDR2 SMNVEV (reference sequence). V was clipped by 5 bases and J by 0 bases; unmatched bases: 17. CDR3 protein: CASSKRTSADLKNSYEQYF. CDR3 in DNA: TGTGCCAGCAGTAAACGGACTAGCGCGGACCTGAAGAACTCCTACGAGCAGTACTTC.

The genes are TRBV2 and TRBJ1-6, with 8 nucleotides matching TRBD1. This CDR3 is 15 amino acids long. Trimming removed 4 bases from V and 9 bases from J; junction bases left unmatched: 8. In germline, CDR1 is SNHLY, CDR2 FYNNEI. The CDR3 DNA sequence: TGTGCCAGCAGTGTTGGGACAGGCGCTTTTTCACCCCTCCACTTT. Amino acid sequence: CASSVGTGAFSPLHF.

The chain joins TRBV7-2 to TRBJ2-3; 10 nucleotides line up with TRBD1. J gave up 4 bases and V 10 bases, and 8 bases lay outside the gene matches. Per germline, CDR1 SGHTA and CDR2 FQGNSA. There are 14 residues in the CDR3. CDR3 amino acids: CATADRGRPDTQYF. The CDR3 nucleotides are TGTGCCACCGCCGACAGGGGGCGCCCAGATACGCAGTATTTT.